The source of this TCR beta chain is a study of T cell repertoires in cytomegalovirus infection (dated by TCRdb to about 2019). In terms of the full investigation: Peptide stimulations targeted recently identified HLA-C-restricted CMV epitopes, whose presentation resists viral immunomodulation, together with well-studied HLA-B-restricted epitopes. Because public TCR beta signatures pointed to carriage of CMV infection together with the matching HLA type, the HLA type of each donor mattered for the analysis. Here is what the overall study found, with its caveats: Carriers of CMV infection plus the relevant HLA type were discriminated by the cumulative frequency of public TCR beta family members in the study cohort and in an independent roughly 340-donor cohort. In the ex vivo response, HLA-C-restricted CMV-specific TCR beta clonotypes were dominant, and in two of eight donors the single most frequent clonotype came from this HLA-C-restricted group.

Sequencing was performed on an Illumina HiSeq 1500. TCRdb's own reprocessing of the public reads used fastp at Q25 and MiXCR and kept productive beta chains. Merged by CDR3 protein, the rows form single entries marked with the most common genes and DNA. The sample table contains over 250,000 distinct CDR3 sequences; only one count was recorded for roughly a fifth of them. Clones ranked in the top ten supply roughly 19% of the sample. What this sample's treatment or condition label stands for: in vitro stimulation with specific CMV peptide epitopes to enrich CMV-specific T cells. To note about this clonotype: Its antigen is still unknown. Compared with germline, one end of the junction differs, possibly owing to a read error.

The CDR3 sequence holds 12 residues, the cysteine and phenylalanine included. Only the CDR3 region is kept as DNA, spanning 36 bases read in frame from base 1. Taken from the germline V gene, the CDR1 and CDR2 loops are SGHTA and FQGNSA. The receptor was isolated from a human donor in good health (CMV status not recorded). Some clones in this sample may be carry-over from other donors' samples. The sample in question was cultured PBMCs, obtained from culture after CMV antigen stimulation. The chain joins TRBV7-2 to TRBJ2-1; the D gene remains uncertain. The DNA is TGTGCCAGCAGCCCTAATAAGGATGAGCAGTCCTTC. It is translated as CASSPNKDEQSF.